Presented here are 22 T cell receptor beta chains from one specimen sequenced in a study of CD8+CD57+ T cells in acquired aplastic anemia. The TCR beta profiling, which covered VDJ combination and CDR3 sequence, was carried out using genomic DNA as the template. MiXCR, applied by TCRdb to the reads, yields one record per CDR3 protein. Of 150,000 to 180,000 distinct CDR3 sequences detected, 40% to 65% appear once; the ten largest clones hold about 12%. Patients selected for sequencing had displayed CD8+CD57+ cell expansion by flow cytometry. Source material: sorted CD4+, CD8+, or CD8+CD57+ T cells (not recorded which) from PBMCs. These receptors were taken from a human donor with aplastic anemia.

Here the CDR3 reads CASSEGRAYGYTF. The CDR3 nucleotides are TGTGCCAGCAGTGAAGGCAGGGCATATGGCTACACCTTC. The rearrangement joins TRBV2 to TRBJ1-2; D is possibly TRBD1 (5 bases). This CDR3 is built from 13 residues. From germline, CDR1 is SNHLY and CDR2 FYNNEI. V lost 1 base, J lost 5 bases, and 8 bases lay in between.

This chain connects TRBV15 to TRBJ2-7; 9 nucleotides align to TRBD2. V shed 0 bases, J shed 7 bases, and the junction held 7 bases outside the gene matches. This CDR3 has 15 residues. Germline CDR1 is LNHNV and CDR2 is YYDKDF (reference sequence). The CDR3 here is CATSRDGGGAREQYF. The CDR3 DNA reads TGTGCCACCAGCAGAGATGGCGGGGGGGCCCGGGAGCAGTACTTC. Complete variable domain (other parts from reference TRBV15 and TRBJ2-7): DAMVIQNPRYQVTQFGKPVTLSCSQTLNHNVMYWYQQKSSQAPKLLFHYYDKDFNNEADTPDNFQSRRPNTSFCFLDIRSPGLGDTAMYLCATSRDGGGAREQYFGPGTRLTVT.

The V gene is TRBV24-1, the J gene TRBJ2-3; 7 bases match TRBD2. The CDR3 sequence is 16 residues long. The trim removed 1 base at V and 2 bases at J, leaving 5 bases unmatched. The germline V gene has CDR1 KGHDR and CDR2 SFDVKD. DNA for the CDR3: TGTGCCACCAGTGATTTCGGGGAGGGGCACACAGATACGCAGTATTTT. This sequence encodes CATSDFGEGHTDTQYF.

There are many counts of this clonotype. The chain has TRBV20-1 and TRBJ2-7, with 9 bases aligning to TRBD1. The CDR3 covers 12 residues. V dropped 5 bases and J dropped 3; count of bases not matched to a gene: 2. Germline CDR1 reads DFQATT; CDR2 reads SNEGSKA (reference sequence). This chain's CDR3 is CSARDRDYEQYF. CDR3 bases: TGCAGTGCTCGGGACAGGGACTACGAGCAGTACTTC.

This clonotype was picked up a small number of times. The chain is built from TRBV15 and TRBJ2-7; 8 nucleotides match TRBD1. CDR3 length: 15 residues. V was pared by 5 bases and J by 7 bases, with 13 bases of the junction left unmatched. Germline assignment: CDR1 LNHNV and CDR2 YYDKDF (reference sequence). The CDR3 loop is CATSGLSGGAGEQYF. CDR3 nucleotides: TGTGCCACCAGCGGTTTATCAGGGGGCGCGGGGGAGCAGTACTTC.

The chain uses TRBV4-2 and TRBJ2-1; TRBD1 matches 10 bases. The germline V gene has CDR1 LGHNA and CDR2 YNFKEQ. CDR3 size: 16 residues. V was clipped by 2 bases and J by 9 bases; unmatched bases: 10. DNA for the CDR3: TGTGCCAGCAGCCAACGGACAGGGGGAAGTATAGGTGAGCAGTTCTTC. Protein sequence: CASSQRTGGSIGEQFF.

V and J are TRBV28 and TRBJ1-4, with D unclear. V lost 5 bases and J lost 13, with 14 bases in between. Germline-derived CDR1 and CDR2 are MDHEN and SYDVKM. CDR3 length equals 12 residues. The CDR3 reads CASSTPTTTLFF. The CDR3, as DNA: TGTGCCAGCAGTACCCCGACTACCACACTGTTTTTT.

This clonotype was found a few times. The chain is built from TRBV9 and TRBJ2-5, with a tentative D call TRBD1 (5 bases). CDR3 length: 13 amino acids. Germline values: CDR1 SGDLS, CDR2 YYNGEE. Trimming stripped 3 bases from V and 2 bases from J, with 8 bases between. As DNA, the CDR3 is TGTGCCAGCAGCGAGACAGAACAAGAGACCCAGTACTTC. It yields the protein CASSETEQETQYF. The full variable domain, its missing parts supplied by reference TRBV9 and TRBJ2-5, is DSGVTQTPKHLITATGQRVTLRCSPRSGDLSVYWYQQSLDQGLQFLIQYYNGEERAKGNILERFSAQQFPDLHSELNLSSLELGDSALYFCASSETEQETQYFGPGTRLLVL.

In its sample, this clonotype was seen a few times. This chain connects TRBV20-1 to TRBJ2-2; unclear D gene. V was trimmed by 5 bases and J by 9 bases, leaving 13 bases between them. CDR3 length equals 12 residues. CDR1 is DFQATT and CDR2 is SNEGSKA in the germline V gene (reference sequence). CDR3 amino acids: CSAGPNSRELFF. CDR3 coding DNA: TGCAGTGCTGGCCCCAACTCCCGGGAGCTGTTTTTT.

CDR3 bases: TGTGCCAGCAGCCCCCGGGACGGAGGCAGGTCACCCCTCCACTTT. Translation gives CASSPRDGGRSPLHF. V usage is TRBV9 and J usage is TRBJ1-6, with D maybe TRBD1 (5 bases). V lost 4 bases and J 10 bases, leaving 18 bases between the germline ends. Germline-derived CDR1 and CDR2 are SGDLS and YYNGEE. The CDR3 is made up of 15 amino acids.

This clonotype was picked up many times. The CDR3 coding sequence is TGTGCCAGCAGCACTTCTCTTGAAGCTTTCTTT. Translated, it gives CASSTSLEAFF. This sequence joins TRBV5-4 and TRBJ1-1; no reliable D call. Germline CDR1 reads SGHNT; CDR2 reads YYREEE (reference sequence). Trimming took 4 bases from V and 7 from J, leaving 8 bases between them. The CDR3 length is 11 residues.

This chain connects TRBV10-3 to TRBJ1-1; perhaps TRBD1 as D (5 bases). The V end lost 4 bases, the J end lost 1 base, and 13 bases lay between the germline ends. Per the germline V gene, CDR1 is ENHRY and CDR2 is SYGVKD. This CDR3 has 15 residues. The CDR3 loop reads CAISAQGIGNTEAFF. The CDR3 bases are TGTGCCATCAGTGCCCAGGGAATAGGGAACACTGAAGCTTTCTTT.

This chain connects TRBV2 to TRBJ1-1; 10 positions agree with TRBD1. From germline, CDR1 is SNHLY and CDR2 FYNNEI. J lost 5 bases, V lost 7 bases, and 4 bases had no gene match. The length of the CDR3 is 13 residues. CDR3 in DNA: TGTGCCAGCATCGGGACAGGGGTTACTGAAGCTTTCTTT. Translation gives CASIGTGVTEAFF.

The chain carries TRBV5-1 and TRBJ2-2, with D possibly TRBD2 on 7 matching bases. CDR1 and CDR2 from the germline V gene are SGHRS and YFSETQ. The ends were cut back, 2 bases at V and 3 bases at J, with 14 bases in the middle. This CDR3 contains 16 residues. The CDR3 sequence: CASSFGGGGHTGELFF. CDR3 DNA: TGCGCCAGCAGCTTTGGTGGGGGGGGCCACACCGGGGAGCTGTTTTTT.

This clonotype has a count of ten or more. The chain recombines TRBV9 with TRBJ2-7; no firm D call. The ends were cut back, 3 bases at V and 6 bases at J, with 13 bases in the middle. The CDR3 runs to 13 residues. Per the germline V gene, CDR1 is SGDLS and CDR2 is YYNGEE. The CDR3 nucleotides are TGTGCCAGCAGCGAGTTTCCCGGGTTCGAGCAGTACTTC. As protein: CASSEFPGFEQYF.

This clonotype has more than one count but fewer than ten. The chain uses TRBV7-6 and TRBJ1-6; D call uncertain. Trimming stripped 6 bases from V and 4 bases from J, with 13 bases between. CDR1 and CDR2 (germline): SGHVS, FNYEAQ. This CDR3 has 15 amino acids. The CDR3 spells CASSNTDRYNSPLHF. The CDR3 DNA reads as TGTGCCAGCAGTAACACGGACCGTTATAATTCACCCCTCCACTTT. Variable domain in full (rest from reference TRBV7-6 and TRBJ1-6): GAGVSQSPRYKVTKRGQDVALRCDPISGHVSLYWYRQALGQGPEFLTYFNYEAQQDKSGLPNDRFSAERPEGSISTLTIQRTEQRDSAMYRCASSNTDRYNSPLHFGNGTRLTVT.

The chain carries TRBV11-1 and TRBJ2-2; 10 bases are a match to TRBD2. Germline V gives CDR1 SGHAT, CDR2 FQDESV (reference sequence). The CDR3 runs 15 residues. V dropped 1 base and J dropped 5; count of bases not matched to a gene: 1. The CDR3 loop is CASSLVLAGTGELFF. Here the CDR3 DNA reads TGTGCCAGCAGCTTAGTACTAGCGGGGACCGGGGAGCTGTTTTTT.

The chain uses TRBV19 and TRBJ1-6; D is undetermined. Germline V lookup: CDR1 LNHDA, CDR2 SQIVND (reference sequence). The CDR3 is 14 residues long. V lost 5 bases and J 3 bases, leaving 8 bases between the germline ends. The CDR3 spells CASSGGVYNSPLHF. The CDR3 DNA reads as TGTGCCAGTAGTGGCGGAGTCTATAATTCACCCCTCCACTTT.

This clonotype was recorded at least ten times. The chain recombines TRBV5-1 with TRBJ1-1; the match to TRBD1 covers 8 bases. Trimming at V came to 1 base and at J to 3 bases, leaving 2 bases not matched to a gene. Germline loops: CDR1 SGHRS, CDR2 YFSETQ. The CDR3 sequence is 14 residues long. In DNA form, the CDR3 reads TGCGCCAGCAGCTTGAACAGGGGGGACACTGAAGCTTTCTTT. This gives the protein CASSLNRGDTEAFF.

The chain employs TRBV9 and TRBJ2-3; D might be TRBD1 (5 bases). Germline-derived CDR1 and CDR2 are SGDLS and YYNGEE. CDR3 length: 14 amino acids. Trimming removed 0 bases at V and 5 bases at J, with 10 bases between. The CDR3 loop reads CASSVAIREDTQYF. The CDR3 nucleotides read TGTGCCAGCAGCGTAGCAATCAGGGAAGATACGCAGTATTTT. Supplemented by reference TRBV9 and TRBJ2-3, the full variable domain reads DSGVTQTPKHLITATGQRVTLRCSPRSGDLSVYWYQQSLDQGLQFLIQYYNGEERAKGNILERFSAQQFPDLHSELNLSSLELGDSALYFCASSVAIREDTQYFGPGTRLTVL.

This chain uses TRBV25-1 with TRBJ2-1; D remains ambiguous. The CDR3 runs 12 residues. V lost 4 bases to trimming and J lost 5 bases, with 6 bases between them. Germline CDR1 and CDR2: MGHDK and SYGVNS. In DNA form, the CDR3 reads TGTGCCAGCAGTGGAAACCACAATGAGCAGTTCTTC. This encodes CASSGNHNEQFF. Full variable domain (remainder filled in from reference TRBV25-1 and TRBJ2-1): EADIYQTPRYLVIGTGKKITLECSQTMGHDKMYWYQQDPGMELHLIHYSYGVNSTEKGDLSSESTVSRIRTEHFPLTLESARPSHTSQYLCASSGNHNEQFFGPGTRLTVL.

This clonotype was recorded a few times. The genes are TRBV9 and TRBJ2-5; D could derive from TRBD1 or TRBD2 (5 bases each). CDR1 and CDR2 from the germline V gene are SGDLS and YYNGEE. Trimming removed 4 bases from V and 5 bases from J, with 9 bases in between. CDR3 length: 12 amino acids. The CDR3 reads CASSQGVETQYF. CDR3 in DNA: TGTGCCAGCAGCCAGGGAGTCGAGACCCAGTACTTC.